The TCR beta chain described here comes from a study of blood T cell repertoires in COVID-19. Study at large: Donors in the United States, Italy and Spain gave samples during acute or convalescent COVID-19. The cDNA or gDNA used as material had been derived from T cells, B-cell-depleted T cells, or PBMCs.

The germline V gene has CDR1 SGHRS and CDR2 YFSETQ. V lost 0 bases and J lost 2, with 11 bases in between. The CDR3 extends over 15 amino acids. Original processing notes: How many nucleated cells were present was estimated from reference gene primer amplification. Method: immunoSEQ multiplex PCR; TCRdb's copy keeps in-frame clones and lacks some. V and J calls and clone size are those listed in that table; D and trimming were worked out from the DNA. The sample records 200,000 to 250,000 clones, around 86% being singletons. This TCR derives from a woman in her twenties or thirties who had recovered from COVID-19. Sequenced: peripheral blood. The chain combines TRBV5-1 with TRBJ1-1; D is perhaps TRBD1 (5 bases). CDR3 nucleotide sequence: TGCGCCAGCAGCTTGGGGATGGGGCCTAACACTGAAGCTTTCTTT. It specifies CASSLGMGPNTEAFF.